A single sample is the source of the 26 T cell receptor beta chains below, sequenced in a study of cytomegalovirus exposure and HLA in healthy donors. The PCR made use of 60 Vbeta and 13 Jbeta primers. The assay was immunoSEQ multiplex PCR, and TCRdb's table has in-frame clones only and misses some. The sample holds 110,000 to 150,000 clones, nearly 80% seen once. Sequenced material: PBMCs. Receptors were obtained from a male donor in good health and CMV-seronegative.

The chain joins TRBV7-9 to TRBJ2-3, with 9 nucleotides matching TRBD2. There are 17 residues in the CDR3. The germline V gene has CDR1 SEHNR and CDR2 FQNEAQ (reference sequence). J lost 4 bases, V lost 4 bases, and 12 bases had no gene match. The DNA for the CDR3 is TGTGCCAGCAGCTCGCCCGCGGGGGGGACCCACGCAGATACGCAGTATTTT. It yields the protein CASSSPAGGTHADTQYF.

This sequence joins TRBV7-9 and TRBJ2-7; 7 nucleotides match TRBD1. The CDR3 spans 14 residues. Germline V gene data show CDR1 as SEHNR and CDR2 as FQNEAQ (reference sequence). V gave up 8 bases and J gave up 1 base; unmatched junction bases: 8. CDR3 nucleotide sequence: TGTGCCAGCGGACGGGACAGCTCGTCCTACGAGCAGTACTTC. This codes for CASGRDSSSYEQYF.

With respect to this clone: A read error may account for a junction end that differs from germline. The J gene is TRBJ1-6, the V gene TRBV7-7; D is ambiguous. This CDR3 has 13 residues. CDR1 is SSHAT and CDR2 is FNYEAQ in the germline V gene (reference sequence). The CDR3 DNA is TGTGCTAGCAGCTTAGGCGTAGATACACCCCTCCACTTT. Encoded protein: CASSLGVDTPLHF.

The V gene is TRBV18, the J gene TRBJ1-2; 7 bases agree with TRBD1. The germline V gene encodes CDR1 KGHSH and CDR2 LQKENI. J gave up 8 bases and V 6 bases, and 15 bases lay outside the gene matches. The CDR3 contains 15 residues. The CDR3 nucleotides read TGTGCCAGCTCCCGAGGGACAGAGGGACGTCTAGGCTACACCTTC. This codes for CASSRGTEGRLGYTF.

The rearrangement joins TRBV15 to TRBJ2-3, with D hard to call. This CDR3 contains 16 residues. Germline-derived CDR1 and CDR2 are LNHNV and YYDKDF (reference sequence). Trimming pared 5 bases from V and 5 bases from J, leaving 20 bases between. CDR3 DNA sequence: TGTGCCACCAGCCGCCCTCTAGTTCGAGAAAGAGATACGCAGTATTTT. Amino acid sequence: CATSRPLVRERDTQYF.

The chain recombines TRBV19 with TRBJ1-5; 9 nucleotides line up with TRBD1. The trim removed 7 bases at V and 0 bases at J, leaving 10 bases unmatched. Germline V lookup: CDR1 LNHDA, CDR2 SQIVND (reference sequence). The CDR3 is made up of 17 amino acids. DNA for the CDR3: TGTGCCAGTACCGAGGGCCCGGGACAGGGTAGCAATCAGCCCCAGCATTTT. It yields the protein CASTEGPGQGSNQPQHF.

The gene calls are TRBV19 and TRBJ1-2; D might be TRBD1 (6 bases). Germline V gene data show CDR1 as LNHDA and CDR2 as SQIVND (reference sequence). The CDR3 has 12 amino acids. Deletions cut 6 bases from V and 7 bases from J, with 12 bases between. The CDR3 is CASRLDSLGYTF. The CDR3 DNA follows: TGTGCCAGTAGACTGGACAGCCTTGGCTACACCTTC.

CDR3 DNA: TGTGCTAGTGGTTTGGAACTAGTAACAGATACGCAGTATTTT. The encoded protein is CASGLELVTDTQYF. The chain carries TRBV12-5 and TRBJ2-3; D is possibly TRBD2 (5 bases). V was trimmed by 1 base and J by 3 bases, leaving 8 bases between them. Looked up from germline, CDR1 is LGHNT and CDR2 is FRNRAP. The CDR3 covers 14 residues.

This chain connects TRBV29-1 to TRBJ1-1, with a weak D call TRBD1 (5 bases). V was cut by 4 bases and J by 1 base, with 10 bases left in between. This CDR3 contains 13 residues. Germline loops: CDR1 SQVTM, CDR2 ANQGSEA. The CDR3 nucleotides read TGCAGCGTTGGGGGGGGGACGAACACTGAAGCTTTCTTT. It yields the protein CSVGGGTNTEAFF.

V is TRBV9 and J is TRBJ2-5; no clear D gene. The CDR3 runs to 13 residues. Trimming took 0 bases from V and 2 from J, leaving 5 bases between them. Germline lookup yields CDR1 SGDLS and CDR2 YYNGEE. DNA for the CDR3: TGTGCCAGCAGCGTAGGAGTTCAAGAGACCCAGTACTTC. The encoded protein is CASSVGVQETQYF.

The V and J genes are TRBV27 and TRBJ1-2, with unresolved D. From germline, CDR1 is MNHEY and CDR2 SMNVEV (reference sequence). The CDR3 is made up of 14 amino acids. Trimming stripped 3 bases from V and 1 base from J, with 9 bases between. CDR3 nucleotides: TGTGCCAGCAGTTTCCAGGCCTTTAACTATGGCTACACCTTC. Residues: CASSFQAFNYGYTF.

The chain uses TRBV11-2 and TRBJ2-1; D gene ambiguous. The V end lost 5 bases, the J end lost 9 bases, and 17 bases lay between the germline ends. CDR1 and CDR2 (germline): SGHAT, FQNNGV. The CDR3 length is 14 residues. In nucleotides, the CDR3 is TGTGCCAGCAGCGCAGAGGCCGGGTTGGTTGAGCAGTTCTTC. Protein: CASSAEAGLVEQFF.

The rearrangement joins TRBV9 to TRBJ2-2, with 10 bases matching TRBD1. Germline V lookup: CDR1 SGDLS, CDR2 YYNGEE. The V segment lost 3 bases and the J segment 4 bases; nucleotides outside the gene matches: 6. The CDR3 is 16 residues long. The DNA for the CDR3 is TGTGCCAGCAGCGCCTCCGGGACAGGGGTCACCGGGGAGCTGTTTTTT. It codes for CASSASGTGVTGELFF.

The CDR3 bases are TGTGCCAGCAGCTTGTTCGGGGGAGAAGAGACCCAGTACTTC. Residues: CASSLFGGEETQYF. V and J are TRBV5-6 and TRBJ2-5; TRBD2 might be the D (6 bases). CDR1 and CDR2 (germline): SGHDT, YYEEEE. V lost 1 base and J lost 3, with 10 bases in between. CDR3 length: 14 residues.

The chain employs TRBV19 and TRBJ2-1, with D unresolved. The CDR3 is made up of 15 amino acids. Germline V gene data show CDR1 as LNHDA and CDR2 as SQIVND (reference sequence). Trimming pared 4 bases from V and 1 base from J, leaving 11 bases between. CDR3 protein: CASSTRHGSYNEQFF. CDR3 coding DNA: TGTGCCAGTAGTACCCGACACGGATCCTACAATGAGCAGTTCTTC.

The rearrangement joins TRBV7-3 to TRBJ2-1; TRBD2 agrees at 7 bases. V dropped 2 bases and J dropped 10; count of bases not matched to a gene: 14. Germline CDR1 is SGHTA and CDR2 is FQGTGA. This CDR3 has 16 amino acids. CDR3 region: CASSLSGGGVFGEQFF. For the CDR3, the DNA is TGTGCCAGCAGCTTATCTGGTGGGGGGGTCTTCGGAGAGCAGTTCTTC.

The V and J genes are TRBV5-1 and TRBJ2-7; weak D call: TRBD1 (6 bases). CDR3 length: 14 residues. The germline gives CDR1 SGHRS, CDR2 YFSETQ. V was pared by 4 bases and J by 6 bases, with 17 bases between. The DNA of the CDR3 is TGCGCCAGCAGCCCACGGGACAAAACCTTCGAGCAGTACTTC. Protein product: CASSPRDKTFEQYF.

The chain has TRBV6-1 and TRBJ2-3, with TRBD2 matching 8 bases. This CDR3 has 15 residues. The V gene end was trimmed by 7 bases and the J gene end by 1 base; junction bases not matched to a gene: 7. Per the germline V gene, CDR1 is MNHNS and CDR2 is SASEGT. DNA for the CDR3: TGTGCCAGCAAGAAAGCGGGGGTAGGCACAGATACGCAGTATTTT. Translating it yields CASKKAGVGTDTQYF.

J is TRBJ2-1 and V is TRBV9; 8 bases match TRBD2. Germline-derived CDR1 and CDR2 are SGDLS and YYNGEE. The CDR3 is 16 amino acids. The V gene end was trimmed by 2 bases and the J gene end by 7 bases; junction bases not matched to a gene: 11. The CDR3 bases are TGTGCCAGCAGCGTCGCGGGCGGGGGGAAGATGAATGAGCAGTTCTTC. Residues: CASSVAGGGKMNEQFF.

V is TRBV7-9 and J is TRBJ1-1; 9 bases are a match to TRBD1. CDR3 size: 14 residues. J gave up 7 bases and V 5 bases, and 8 bases lay outside the gene matches. The germline gives CDR1 SEHNR, CDR2 FQNEAQ (reference sequence). The CDR3: CASSLPGQGGEAFF. CDR3 DNA sequence: TGTGCCAGCAGCCTCCCGGGACAGGGCGGTGAAGCTTTCTTT.

Notes on this clone: Distinct nucleotide sequences in the sample also encode this CDR3. The chain uses TRBV25-1 and TRBJ1-5; D is unresolved. V lost 2 bases to trimming and J lost 9 bases, with 8 bases between them. The length of the CDR3 is 12 residues. Germline V gene lookup returns CDR1 MGHDK and CDR2 SYGVNS. Written as DNA, the CDR3 is TGTGCCAGCAGTGAACGGGGAGGGCCCCAGCATTTT. This encodes CASSERGGPQHF.

The V and J genes are TRBV9 and TRBJ1-1; maybe TRBD1 (6 bases). CDR1 is SGDLS and CDR2 is YYNGEE in the germline V gene. This CDR3 is 14 amino acids long. The ends were cut back, 4 bases at V and 4 bases at J, with 14 bases in the middle. The CDR3 loop reads CASSTDSLGTEAFF. The CDR3 nucleotides are TGTGCCAGCAGCACGGACAGCTTAGGCACTGAAGCTTTCTTT.

CDR3 coding DNA: TGTGCCAGCAGCCAACCGGACAGCGGCGAAAAACTGTTTTTT. The encoded protein is CASSQPDSGEKLFF. V and J are TRBV16 and TRBJ1-4; D may be TRBD1 (6 bases). V gave up 2 bases and J gave up 8 bases, with 12 bases separating them. Germline V gene data show CDR1 as KGHSY and CDR2 as FQNENV. This CDR3 is 14 amino acids long.

The chain uses TRBV28 and TRBJ1-2, with D possibly TRBD1 on 5 matching bases. Germline V CDR1 and CDR2: MDHEN, SYDVKM. The V gene lost 6 bases and the J gene lost 0 bases, with 14 bases spanning the gap. The CDR3 has 15 residues. The CDR3 region has the DNA TGTGCCAGCAGGGGTCAGGGTCTCGCTAACTATGGCTACACCTTC. Its translation: CASRGQGLANYGYTF.

The J gene is TRBJ1-3, the V gene TRBV2, with D possibly being TRBD1 (6 bases). Trimming took 2 bases from V and 3 from J, leaving 11 bases between them. This CDR3 is 15 amino acids long. In germline, CDR1 is SNHLY, CDR2 FYNNEI. In DNA form, the CDR3 reads TGTGCCAGCAGTGAATCGGGGGGGCTTGGAAACACCATATATTTT. Protein: CASSESGGLGNTIYF.

The V call is TRBV5-1, the J call TRBJ2-3; D not resolved. V was clipped by 3 bases and J by 3 bases, with 11 bases between them. Per the germline V gene, CDR1 is SGHRS and CDR2 is YFSETQ. The CDR3 consists of 14 residues. CDR3 nucleotide sequence: TGCGCCAGCAGCTCTCTTGCTAATACAGATACGCAGTATTTT. This encodes CASSSLANTDTQYF.